The clone carrying this TCR beta chain has a count of ten or more. The data are from a study of response to subunit inactivated influenza vaccine. Each CDR3 protein is one row after TCRdb ran MiXCR on the RT-PCR reads. The sample includes around 200,000 distinct CDR3 sequences, approximately 12% seen only once; the top ten take about 29%. These records were also assigned to another study, of T cells expressing NK-cell markers. That paper notes: UMIs accompanied the 5'RACE template switching by which TCR beta cDNA was made.

The material sequenced was CD8+ T cells sorted from PBMCs, taken roughly 12 days after vaccination. This TCR was sampled from a man between 50 and 59 years old who received an inactivated influenza vaccine.

Written as DNA, the CDR3 is TGTGCCAGCAGCCAGCATAGCGGGGGAAGCACAGATACGCAGTATTTT. It codes for CASSQHSGGSTDTQYF. The chain recombines TRBV3-1 with TRBJ2-3, with 9 bases aligning to TRBD2. CDR1 is LGHDT and CDR2 is YNNKEL in the germline V gene (reference sequence). This CDR3 is built from 16 residues. The V gene end was trimmed by 3 bases and the J gene end by 0 bases; junction bases not matched to a gene: 4.